Detailed here is one T cell receptor (beta chain). The target antigen is unknown. This sample is drawn from a study of a mutant IDH1 vaccine in newly diagnosed glioma. Whole-study results and caveats: In about 93% of patients, immune responses induced by the vaccine occurred.

This CDR3 spans 14 amino acids. The V gene's germline CDR1 is SGHDT and CDR2 YYEEEE. V gave up 1 base and J gave up 6 bases, with 13 bases separating them. Clones were read by immunoSEQ multiplex PCR, and TCRdb kept only the in-frame ones, dropping some. In the table there are about 56,000 clones, 80% to 90% of which are singletons. As to time point: week 23, last vaccination. Doses of 300 ug of mutant IDH1 20-mer peptide were given with topical imiquimod. This sequence originates from a man aged 40-55 years with glioma. The rearrangement uses TRBV5-6 and TRBJ1-1, with D perhaps matching TRBD1 (5 bases). This sample comprised PBMCs, obtained from a glioma patient whose treatment included an IDH1 peptide vaccine. The CDR3 protein is CASSLIRGVPEAFF. In DNA, the CDR3 is TGTGCCAGCAGCTTGATAAGGGGAGTGCCTGAAGCTTTCTTT.